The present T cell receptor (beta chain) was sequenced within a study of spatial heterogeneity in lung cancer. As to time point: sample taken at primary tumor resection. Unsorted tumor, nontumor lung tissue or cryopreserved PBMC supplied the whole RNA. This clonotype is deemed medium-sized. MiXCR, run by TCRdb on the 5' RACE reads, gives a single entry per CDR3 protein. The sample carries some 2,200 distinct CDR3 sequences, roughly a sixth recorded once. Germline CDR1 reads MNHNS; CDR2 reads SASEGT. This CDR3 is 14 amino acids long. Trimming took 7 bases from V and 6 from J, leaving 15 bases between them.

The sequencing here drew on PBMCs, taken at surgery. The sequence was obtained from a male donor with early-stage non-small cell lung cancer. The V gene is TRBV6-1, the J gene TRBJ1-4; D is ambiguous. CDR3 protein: CASTESGIDEKLFF. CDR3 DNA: TGTGCCAGCACCGAGTCGGGGATCGATGAAAAACTGTTTTTT.